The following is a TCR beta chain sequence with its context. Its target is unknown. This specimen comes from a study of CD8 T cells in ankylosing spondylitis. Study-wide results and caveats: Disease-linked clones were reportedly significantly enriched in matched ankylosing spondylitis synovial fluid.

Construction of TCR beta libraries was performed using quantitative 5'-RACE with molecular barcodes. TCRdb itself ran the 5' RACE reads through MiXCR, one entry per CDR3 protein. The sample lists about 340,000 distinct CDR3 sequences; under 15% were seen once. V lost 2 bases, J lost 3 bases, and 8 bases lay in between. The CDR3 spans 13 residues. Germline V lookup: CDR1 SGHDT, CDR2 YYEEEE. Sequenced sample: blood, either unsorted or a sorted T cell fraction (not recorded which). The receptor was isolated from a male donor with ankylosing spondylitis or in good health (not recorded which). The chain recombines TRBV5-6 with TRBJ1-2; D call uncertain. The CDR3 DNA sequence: TGTGCCAGCAGCTTTTCACCGGACTATGGCTACACCTTC. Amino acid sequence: CASSFSPDYGYTF.